This T cell receptor (beta chain) is from a study of T cell repertoires in cytomegalovirus infection. This clonotype was seen ten or more times. The CDR3 spans 14 residues. Trimming removed 2 bases from V and 13 bases from J, with 17 bases in between. Germline V lookup: CDR1 MNHEY, CDR2 SVGEGT. TCRdb re-called the reads through MiXCR, storing one row per CDR3 protein. The sample shows 150,000 or so distinct CDR3 sequences, about 6% of them seen only once. V is TRBV6-2 or TRBV6-3 and J is TRBJ1-4; no definite D call. The TCR sequence derives from a human donor in good health (CMV status not recorded). Some clones in this sample may be carry-over from other donors' samples. The source material was PBMCs. CDR3 residues: CASSYRTQAVGLFF. The CDR3 coding sequence is TGTGCCAGCAGTTACCGAACACAAGCGGTTGGACTGTTTTTT.